The rows below give T cell receptor beta chains drawn from one sample of a study of blood T cell repertoires in COVID-19. Method: immunoSEQ multiplex PCR; TCRdb's copy keeps in-frame clones and lacks some. The table shows a few hundred thousand clones, with more than 75% occurring only once. Sequencing was carried out using PBMCs or T cells enriched from blood (not recorded which). These receptors all come from a woman aged 50 to 65 who had recovered from COVID-19. The CDR3 runs from the conserved cysteine through the conserved F or W. A D gene is named only where the DNA matches it firmly. Size is stated for part of the rows, as once, few or many counts, or as a class when the clone is expanded.

v_call	clone_size	d_call	j_call	cdr3_nt	cdr3_aa
TRBV10-1	.	.	TRBJ1-1	TGCGCCAGCATTGATGTCCCGAGACAGAAAATGAACACTGAAGCTTTCTTT	CASIDVPRQKMNTEAFF
TRBV18	.	TRBD1	TRBJ1-2	TGTGCCAGCTCAGGGGACAGTTTCTATGGCTACACCTTC	CASSGDSFYGYTF
TRBV18	.	TRBD1	TRBJ1-1	TGTGCCAGCTCATTCCAGGGGGCGGACACTGAAGCTTTCTTT	CASSFQGADTEAFF
TRBV4-3	.	TRBD1	TRBJ2-2	TGCGCCAGCAGCCAAGAGCCCCCAGGGGGATCCGGGGAGCTGTTTTTT	CASSQEPPGGSGELFF
TRBV12-5	.	.	TRBJ2-5	TGTGCTAGTGGTTTGACCAACAGGGCCGGAGAGACCCAGTACTTC	CASGLTNRAGETQYF
TRBV7-2	.	.	TRBJ1-1	TGTGCCAGCAGCTTAGTCAGGGGAAGTGAAGCTTTCTTT	CASSLVRGSEAFF
TRBV30	.	TRBD2	TRBJ2-1	TGTGCCGGGACTAGCTACAATGAGCAGTTCTTC	CAGTSYNEQFF
TRBV27	.	.	TRBJ2-2	TGTGCCAGCAGTTTTGAAGGGAGGCACGGGGAGCTGTTTTTT	CASSFEGRHGELFF
TRBV9	.	TRBD2	TRBJ2-5	TGTGCCAGCAGCCCTCTAGCGGGGGGGCGTCAAGAGACCCAGTACTTC	CASSPLAGGRQETQYF
TRBV7-8	.	.	TRBJ1-5	TGTGCCAGCAGCTTAGTCGAGGGTCCCCAGCATTTT	CASSLVEGPQHF
TRBV6-1	.	TRBD1	TRBJ2-3	TGTGCCAGCAGTGAAGCGACAGGGGGGACAGATACGCAGTATTTT	CASSEATGGTDTQYF
TRBV2	.	TRBD2	TRBJ2-1	TGTGCCAGCAGTGATTTAGTAGCGGGGGGACTTGAGCAGTTCTTC	CASSDLVAGGLEQFF
TRBV19	once	TRBD1	TRBJ2-1	TGTGCCAGTAGTTTACAGGGGGCAAATAATGAGCAGTTCTTC	CASSLQGANNEQFF
TRBV4-2	.	TRBD2	TRBJ2-2	TGTGCCAGCAGCCGTAGAGGGGAGGGCCGAGCATTTGGGGAGCTGTTTTTT	CASSRRGEGRAFGELFF
TRBV18	.	TRBD1	TRBJ1-2	TGTGCCAGCTCGCCGGGGACAGCCCCAAACTATGGCTACACCTTC	CASSPGTAPNYGYTF
TRBV19	.	.	TRBJ1-1	TGTGCCAGTAGTATCGGACTCTACACTGAAGCTTTCTTT	CASSIGLYTEAFF
TRBV6-5	.	.	TRBJ2-5	TGTGCCAGCAGTTACTCGAACAGCCAAGAGACCCAGTACTTC	CASSYSNSQETQYF
TRBV5-1	.	TRBD2	TRBJ2-5	TGCGCCAGCACCATAGCGGGGCCGGGAAAAGAGACCCAGTACTTC	CASTIAGPGKETQYF
TRBV3-1/TRBV3-2	.	.	TRBJ2-5	TGTGCCACCCTGAACGTCTTTAAACAGGGGCTAGGGGACTTAGAAGAGACCCAGTACTTC	CATLNVFKQGLGDLEETQYF
TRBV5-6	.	TRBD1	TRBJ1-2	TGTGCCAGCAGCTTGGGCCGACAGGGGGACGGCTACACCTTC	CASSLGRQGDGYTF
TRBV20-1	.	.	TRBJ1-2	TGCAGTGCTAGTCCTAAAAAAGGGAGTTCGGGCTACACCTTC	CSASPKKGSSGYTF
TRBV27	.	.	TRBJ2-1	TGTGCCAGCAGGGGTTCCGGAGACTACACGCTAGCCAATGAGCAGTTCTTC	CASRGSGDYTLANEQFF
TRBV5-1	.	TRBD1	TRBJ1-1	TGCGCCAGCAGCCCTAACAGGGGAGTGAACACTGAAGCTTTCTTT	CASSPNRGVNTEAFF
TRBV7-2	once	TRBD2	TRBJ2-7	TGTGCCAGCATGACGGGAGGGACTTTTTCCCACGAGCAGTACTTC	CASMTGGTFSHEQYF
TRBV13	.	TRBD1	TRBJ1-5	TGTGCCAGCAGCTTATCCCGGAGGACAGGGTGGAATCAGCCCCAGCATTTT	CASSLSRRTGWNQPQHF
TRBV28	.	.	TRBJ1-2	TGTGCCAGCAGTTATCAAACAGGGTCTTCTTTC	CASSYQTGSSF
TRBV7-6	.	.	TRBJ2-7	TGTGCCAGCAGCTTAGAGGTACGGACAGAGCAGTACTTC	CASSLEVRTEQYF
TRBV5-1	.	.	TRBJ2-7	TGCGCCAGCAGCCCCGGTGTGAGTGTATCTCACGAGCAGTACTTC	CASSPGVSVSHEQYF
TRBV12-5	.	TRBD2	TRBJ2-1	TGTGCTAGTGGTTTCGGACTAGCGGATCCGCAGTTCTTC	CASGFGLADPQFF
TRBV28	.	.	TRBJ1-5	TGTGCCAGCAGTTTAGAAGGGAGTAGCAATCAGCCCCAGCATTTT	CASSLEGSSNQPQHF
TRBV2	.	.	TRBJ1-3	TGTGCCAGCAGACGAGAATACGAACTGGGAAACACCATATATTTT	CASRREYELGNTIYF
TRBV6-2/TRBV6-3	.	.	TRBJ1-5	TGTGCAAGCAGCCTCACAGGCGGTCAGCCCCAGCATTTT	CASSLTGGQPQHF
TRBV4-1	.	.	TRBJ2-7	TGCGCCAGCAGCCTGAGCGGCGGCTACGAGCAGTACTTC	CASSLSGGYEQYF
TRBV18	.	.	TRBJ1-1	TGTGCCAGCTCAAAACAGACGCCAGGGTACCTCACTGAAGCTTTCTTT	CASSKQTPGYLTEAFF
TRBV7-6	.	.	TRBJ2-7	TGTGCCAGCAGCTTAGGAGACTCGGTCGTTTTCTCCTACGAGCAGTACTTC	CASSLGDSVVFSYEQYF
TRBV6-5	.	.	TRBJ1-2	TGTGCCAGCAGTTATGCAAGGTCGGGAGGCTATGGCTACACCTTC	CASSYARSGGYGYTF
TRBV19	.	TRBD1	TRBJ1-2	TGTGCCAGTAGAAGGACAGGGATCTATGGCTACACCTTC	CASRRTGIYGYTF
TRBV10-3	.	TRBD1	TRBJ2-7	TGTGCCATCAGTGAAGGGGACAGTAGCGAGCAGTACTTC	CAISEGDSSEQYF
TRBV18	.	.	TRBJ1-1	TGTGCCAGCTCACCACAGGACATGAACACTGAAGCTTTCTTT	CASSPQDMNTEAFF
TRBV6-6	.	TRBD1	TRBJ2-4	TGTGCCAGCAGCCGCACGACCGGGACAGGGGGTTACGGGGCCAAAAACATTCAGTACTTC	CASSRTTGTGGYGAKNIQYF
TRBV25-1	.	.	TRBJ1-1	TGTGCCAGCAGTGATCTCACAGGGAGAAAGGATGAAGCTTTCTTT	CASSDLTGRKDEAFF
TRBV4-2	few	TRBD1	TRBJ1-2	TGTGCCAGCAGCCAAGGGACAGGGGGGTATGGCTACACCTTC	CASSQGTGGYGYTF
TRBV7-9	few	TRBD2	TRBJ2-1	TGTGCCAGCAGCTTAGCGTCTCTTAGCGGGGGTATTGGTGGTGAGCAGTTCTTC	CASSLASLSGGIGGEQFF
TRBV28	.	TRBD1	TRBJ1-3	TGTGCCAGCAGGACAGGGGGATCTGGAAACACCATATATTTT	CASRTGGSGNTIYF
TRBV28	.	.	TRBJ2-7	TGTGCCAGCAGTTTCCCGACAGGCCTGTTAGACGAGCAGTACTTC	CASSFPTGLLDEQYF
TRBV28	.	.	TRBJ1-2	TGTGCCAGCAGTCTGATGACCGGAGGTATTGGCTACACCTTC	CASSLMTGGIGYTF
TRBV2	.	.	TRBJ1-2	TGTGCCAGCAGTTCCGGGACTTCTCCGGGCGGCGCCTTC	CASSSGTSPGGAF
TRBV9	.	TRBD2	TRBJ2-5	TGTGCCAGCAGCCTCGGGGGGGCCGGGGAGACCCAGTACTTC	CASSLGGAGETQYF
TRBV19	once	.	TRBJ1-4	TGTGCCAGTAGTCAGTTCTTTGCAACTAATGAAAAACTGTTTTTT	CASSQFFATNEKLFF
TRBV7-3	.	.	TRBJ2-2	TGTGCCAGCAGCCCTGCGCTCACCGGGGAGCTGTTTTTT	CASSPALTGELFF
TRBV4-1	.	.	TRBJ2-3	TGCGCCAGCAACCAGGGGGGGGCAGATACGCAGTATTTT	CASNQGGADTQYF
TRBV3-1/TRBV3-2	.	.	TRBJ2-1	TGTGCCAGCAGCCAGGACACGAGCTCCTACAATGAGCAGTTCTTC	CASSQDTSSYNEQFF
TRBV7-9	.	.	TRBJ1-1	TGTGCCAGCAGCTTAGGACAATCTGAAGCTTTCTTT	CASSLGQSEAFF